This T cell receptor beta chain comes out of a study of T-cell reconstitution after alpha-beta-depleted transplantation in children. The V and J ends lost 4 bases and 4 bases respectively, with 5 bases between them. Germline values: CDR1 SGHKS, CDR2 YYEKEE (reference sequence). The CDR3 has 12 amino acids. Preparation of the TCRbeta library involved a method that used unique molecular identifiers. TCRdb ran MiXCR on the PCR reads and lists one entry per CDR3 protein. This table holds 450,000 to 600,000 distinct CDR3 sequences, 32% found once. This receptor was identified in a human donor who donated a stem cell graft to a child with aplastic anemia. This material consisted of PBMCs from the stem cell graft donor, taken from the stem cell graft. The rearrangement joins TRBV5-5 to TRBJ2-2; D is unclear. The CDR3 spells CASSTGTGELFF. The CDR3 bases are TGTGCCAGCAGCACCGGCACCGGGGAGCTGTTTTTT.